This record covers a single T cell receptor (beta chain). Its antigen remains unknown. The CDR3 totals 11 residues. The V end was cut by 1 base, the J end by 5 bases, with 3 bases between. Looked up from germline, CDR1 is MDHEN and CDR2 is SYDVKM. This specimen comes from a study of T cell responses to AZD1222 COVID-19 vaccine. Findings of the study overall: Nearly half of spike-specific TCRs reportedly go after variant regions that carry no mutations. Repertoire samples came only from after the peak T cell response. Spike-spanning, vaccine-associated CD4 TCRs were dominant at 160-218 and 743-854.

Measured with immunoSEQ multiplex PCR; TCRdb has only the in-frame clones, and not every one. Altogether around 200,000 clones are present, 88% being singletons, with the ten largest covering roughly 0.5%. The chain links TRBV28 to TRBJ2-7; unclear D gene. This TCR was sampled from an adult in good health. Specimen: peripheral blood, collected on day 0 of AZD1222 vaccination. This CDR3 reads CASSLFDEQYF. The CDR3, as DNA: TGTGCCAGCAGTTTATTCGACGAGCAGTACTTC.